This section outlines one T cell receptor beta chain sequence together with its context. No cognate antigen has been identified for it. No much larger clonotype is one base removed from it; base qualities were not supplied. CDR1 is given as LGHNA and CDR2 as YNFKEQ, both from the germline V gene. The CDR3 numbers 13 residues from cysteine through phenylalanine. Only CDR3 DNA is held: 39 bases, read in frame from base 1. Trimming takes 4 bases from V and 9 bases from J, and the germline ends sit 13 bases apart. The collaborating institutions used their own protocols to collect whole blood in K2EDTA tubes. Collaborator samples were shipped for TCRbeta analysis as frozen whole blood, isolated PBMCs, or DNA extracted from either sample type. TCRbeta CDR3 regions were amplified from genomic DNA using the immunoSEQ Assay, a bias-controlled multiplex PCR. The authors' analysis ran thus. The number of nucleated cells in each sample was estimated by amplification of reference gene primers within the assay. To quantify the absolute abundance of each unique TCRbeta CDR3 rearrangement, sequence reads were collapsed and filtered. For each sample, productive Simpson clonality was calculated as the square root of Simpson's diversity index across productive rearrangements. TCRdb stores this immuneACCESS table with in-frame sequences only. Part of the clones is absent; in the studies checked, under half of the shortfall reflects unresolved V genes, and no reason is known for the rest. V and J calls plus clone size are reproduced from that table; the DNA served to infer D and trimming. The sample table records roughly 180,000 clones; around 88% of these occur just once. Together, the top ten hold 3.5% to 4.5% of the sample.

The sample comes from a study of blood T cell repertoires in COVID-19 (dated by TCRdb to about 2020). For the study in its entirety: Samples from collaborators originated in the United States, Italy and Spain and spanned both the acute and convalescent phases of COVID-19. The samples were drawn from two sources: the first 160 participants of the ongoing ImmuneRACE study, and over 950 subjects contributed by 6 global collaborators. The material from the prospective study consisted of cDNA or gDNA derived from T cells, B-cell-depleted T cells, or PBMCs. Deeply sampled blood TCRbeta repertoires from subjects exposed to, actively infected with, or recovered from COVID-19 were included in the dataset. Where HLA class I and class II types were available, the types were taken from metadata supplied by the sample provider, not from assay-based typing. Sample metadata almost always included a de-identified subject ID, COVID-19 status, age in years and sex. The repertoires were released in a freely available public database intended as a resource for research on the immune response to SARS-CoV-2. What the research found in general, with its limitations: Clinical and demographic metadata were provided uncurated, with the amount varying by source and participant.

In this chain, TRBV4-2 is recombined with TRBJ2-1; TRBD1 is a possible D gene, resting on 5 matching bases. The clonotype comes from a woman aged 25-40 years with acute or convalescent COVID-19. Sequencing input: peripheral blood. This receptor has the CDR3 CASSLEKGFEQFF. The nucleotide sequence reads TGTGCCAGCAGCCTAGAAAAGGGGTTTGAGCAGTTCTTC.